These 10 T cell receptor beta chains came from one sample sequenced in a study of blood T cell repertoires in COVID-19. The data were produced by immunoSEQ multiplex PCR, yet TCRdb's version contains in-frame clones alone and is incomplete. The repertoire consists of approximately 28,000 clones, with roughly nine tenths occurring once and the leading ten covering around 8.2%. Sequencing used peripheral blood. The receptors derive from a man between 70 and 80 years old with active or convalescent COVID-19.

V and J are TRBV11-2 and TRBJ2-1; D ambiguous. Trimming removed 5 bases from V and 3 bases from J, with 17 bases in between. CDR3 length: 16 amino acids. From germline, CDR1 is SGHAT and CDR2 FQNNGV. The chain's CDR3 is CASSAGTQALYNEQFF. CDR3 sequence (DNA): TGTGCCAGCAGCGCCGGAACCCAGGCACTCTACAATGAGCAGTTCTTC.

The chain joins TRBV29-1 to TRBJ1-2; TRBD1 agrees at 7 bases. This CDR3 has 13 amino acids. From germline, CDR1 is SQVTM and CDR2 ANQGSEA. V shed 1 base, J shed 7 bases, and the junction held 6 bases outside the gene matches. CDR3 residues: CSVEAGGYSGYTF. The CDR3 DNA follows: TGCAGCGTTGAAGCAGGGGGTTACAGTGGCTACACCTTC.

This clone was detected once. V is TRBV29-1 and J is TRBJ1-1; 9 bases are a match to TRBD1. CDR1 and CDR2 from the germline V gene are SQVTM and ANQGSEA. This CDR3 spans 13 amino acids. J was trimmed by 2 bases and V by 7 bases; bases with no gene match: 5. CDR3 loop: CSARGQGNTEAFF. In nucleotides, the CDR3 is TGCAGCGCTAGGGGACAGGGAAACACTGAAGCTTTCTTT.

This chain joins TRBV19 and TRBJ2-5; 8 nucleotides line up with TRBD1. The CDR3 is made up of 16 amino acids. Germline V gene lookup returns CDR1 LNHDA and CDR2 SQIVND (reference sequence). V shed 2 bases and J 5 bases; nucleotides not matched to a gene: 10. The CDR3 DNA sequence: TGTGCCAGTAGTATAAGGAGGCAGGGGGCCGCGGAGACCCAGTACTTC. It is translated as CASSIRRQGAAETQYF.

The chain carries TRBV27 and TRBJ2-7, with TRBD1 as a possible D gene (5 bases). The ends were cut back, 5 bases at V and 2 bases at J, with 16 bases in the middle. This CDR3 spans 15 amino acids. Germline CDR1 MNHEY, CDR2 SMNVEV (reference sequence). The CDR3 DNA sequence: TGTGCCAGCAGTCCCCACACGACAGATCCCTACGAGCAGTACTTC. Its protein product is CASSPHTTDPYEQYF.

The chain has TRBV2 and TRBJ1-6, with D tentatively TRBD1 (5 bases). CDR3 length equals 13 residues. V shed 5 bases and J shed 8 bases, with 10 bases lying between them. Per germline, CDR1 SNHLY and CDR2 FYNNEI. CDR3 amino acids: CASSPTGDSPLHF. The CDR3 bases are TGTGCCAGCAGTCCTACAGGAGATTCACCCCTCCACTTT.

In its sample, this clone was seen once. This chain joins TRBV29-1 and TRBJ1-2; D may be TRBD1 (6 bases). V lost 4 bases, J lost 8 bases, and 14 bases lay in between. The CDR3 consists of 12 residues. CDR1 is SQVTM and CDR2 is ANQGSEA in the germline V gene. The CDR3 sequence: CSVVENRDGYTF. The CDR3 coding sequence is TGCAGCGTTGTTGAAAACAGGGACGGCTACACCTTC.

The chain has TRBV12-1 and TRBJ2-7; the table's D gene call, TRBD1, was not cross checked with the DNA. TRBV12-1 corresponds to a pseudogene. The CDR3 is made up of 19 amino acids. CDR3 sequence reads: CASSLGFEGARYLSYEQYV. The CDR3 bases are TGTGCCAGCAGCTTAGGTTTTGAAGGGGCTAGGTACCTCTCCTACGAGCAGTACGTC.

DNA for the CDR3: TGTGCCATCAGTGAATCCCTCTTCACCGGGGAGCTGTTTTTT. It yields the protein CAISESLFTGELFF. The gene calls are TRBV10-3 and TRBJ2-2, with unresolved D. The CDR3 totals 14 residues. V lost 3 bases, J lost 4 bases, and 9 bases lay in between. CDR1 ENHRY and CDR2 SYGVKD come from the germline V gene.

The rearrangement joins TRBV18 to TRBJ2-3, with 9 nucleotides matching TRBD2. This CDR3 has 16 amino acids. Per germline, CDR1 KGHSH and CDR2 LQKENI. V was pared by 4 bases and J by 6 bases, with 11 bases of the junction left unmatched. CDR3 sequence: CASSLGTSRRGDTQYF. DNA of the CDR3: TGTGCCAGCTCACTAGGGACTAGCCGGAGAGGCGATACGCAGTATTTT.